One TCR beta chain is described in this entry. The antigen remains unidentified. The source of the sample is a study of shared clonotypes between healthy human individuals. Study-level information: Donors had three CD4 naive, three CD4 memory, two CD8 naive and one CD8 memory plate apiece. General observations from the study: Clonotype sharing across several donors was observed for around 5% of naive CD4 clonotypes.

Per the original methods: Sequence data from immunoSEQ were junction-only and lacked quality scores; consequently, filtering differed. Here immunoSEQ multiplex PCR was the method, and the copy in TCRdb shows in-frame clones only, minus some. V, J and clone size were drawn from that table, and D and trimming were deduced from the DNA. The sample lists 1.6 million or so clones; approximately 98.5% were seen once. V lost 7 bases and J lost 4, with 14 bases in between. Germline V gene lookup returns CDR1 LNHDA and CDR2 SQIVND (reference sequence). The CDR3 has 14 amino acids. This rearrangement joins TRBV19 to TRBJ2-1; no firm D call. The receptor comes from a man aged 25-45 years in good health. Sequenced material: naive CD4+ T cells sorted from blood. The subset: CD45RA+ positively selected. The CDR3 coding sequence is TGTGCCAGTATAGGGCAGCCCAGATACAATGAGCAGTTCTTC. Encoded protein: CASIGQPRYNEQFF.